Presented here are 16 T cell receptor beta chains from one specimen sequenced in a study of blood T cell repertoires in COVID-19 (TCRdb year 2020). Receptors were amplified or captured by the immunoSEQ multiplex PCR assay. The table comes from immuneACCESS by way of TCRdb, which keeps in-frame sequences with V and J called. Part of the clones is missing from these tables; in studies checked, under half for an unresolved V gene and the rest for unknown reasons. For this sample the table gives 150,000 or so clones, of which roughly 87% were detected only once. The ten top clones hold 9.5% to 12% of the sample. The sample comprised PBMCs or T cells enriched from blood (not recorded which). Receptor source: a man between 50 and 59 years old who had recovered from COVID-19.

Concerning this clone itself: The germline gene is not matched at one end of the junction; a read error may be the cause. This sequence joins TRBV6-4 and TRBJ1-4; D not certain. The CDR3 runs 12 residues. CDR1 and CDR2 from the germline V gene are MRHNA and SNTAGT. CDR3 in DNA: TGTGCCAGCATTACGGGAGGGATGATTTCTAGATTT. It translates to CASITGGMISRF.

The J gene is TRBJ2-7, the V gene TRBV10-1; D not certain. The CDR3 is 16 amino acids. CDR1 is WNHNN and CDR2 is SYGVQD in the germline V gene (reference sequence). Trimming pared 4 bases from V and 2 bases from J, leaving 18 bases between. This CDR3 is CASSVWSHSVAYEQYF. Written as DNA, the CDR3 is TGCGCCAGCAGTGTCTGGAGCCACTCAGTAGCCTACGAGCAGTACTTC.

The sample holds one count of this clone. The chain joins TRBV28 to TRBJ1-2, with 7 bases matching TRBD1. Germline-derived CDR1 and CDR2 are MDHEN and SYDVKM. Trimming removed 4 bases from V and 7 bases from J; junction bases left unmatched: 3. CDR3 size: 12 residues. CDR3 sequence (DNA): TGTGCCAGCAGTTCAGGGGGTGGTGGCTACACCTTC. As protein: CASSSGGGGYTF.

The rearrangement links TRBV27 to TRBJ1-6, with D possibly matching TRBD1 (5 bases). The germline CDR1 and CDR2 sequences are MNHEY and SMNVEV (reference sequence). The CDR3 spans 18 residues. Deletions cut 6 bases from V and 0 bases from J, with 18 bases between. This CDR3 reads CASRELTAGGSYNSPLHF. The CDR3 DNA reads TGTGCCAGCAGGGAGCTGACAGCGGGGGGCTCCTATAATTCACCCCTCCACTTT.

The chain links TRBV18 to TRBJ2-7; 16 bases agree with TRBD2. Germline CDR1 and CDR2: KGHSH and LQKENI. The CDR3 consists of 16 residues. V lost 10 bases, J lost 5 bases, and 11 bases stayed unmatched. In DNA, the CDR3 is TGTGCCACCCGTCCGGGACTAGCGGGAGGGCCTCACGAGCAGTACTTC. It translates to CATRPGLAGGPHEQYF.

A single count supports this clone. The chain joins TRBV7-2 to TRBJ2-5; 10 bases match TRBD2. Germline V gene sequence: CDR1 SGHTA, CDR2 FQGNSA. This CDR3 is built from 13 residues. The ends lost 8 bases at V and 5 bases at J; junction bases unmatched: 5. CDR3 in DNA: TGTGCCAGCGGGGCTAGCGGGGGCGAGACCCAGTACTTC. Its translation is CASGASGGETQYF.

The rearrangement uses TRBV7-2 and TRBJ1-6, with 8 bases lining up with TRBD1. Germline lookup yields CDR1 SGHTA and CDR2 FQGNSA. Losses at the gene ends were 1 base for V and 9 bases for J; bases not matched to a gene: 8. This CDR3 has 16 amino acids. CDR3 nucleotides: TGTGCCAGCAGCTTAGGGGGACAGGTGGCCGTTTCACCCCTCCACTTT. It translates to CASSLGGQVAVSPLHF.

The chain recombines TRBV6-5 with TRBJ1-1; D gene unclear. The CDR3 length is 15 residues. V lost 0 bases, J lost 1 base, and 9 bases lay in between. CDR1 is MNHEY and CDR2 is SVGAGI in the germline V gene. CDR3 amino acids: CASSYSWGGNTEAFF. The CDR3, as DNA: TGTGCCAGCAGTTACTCGTGGGGAGGGAACACTGAAGCTTTCTTT.

The chain employs TRBV6-4 and TRBJ2-1, with TRBD1 as a possible D gene (6 bases). V was clipped by 6 bases and J by 6 bases, with 9 bases between them. CDR3 length equals 12 residues. Looked up from germline, CDR1 is MRHNA and CDR2 is SNTAGT. CDR3 residues: CASRNRVNEQFF. For the CDR3, the DNA is TGTGCCAGCAGAAACAGGGTCAATGAGCAGTTCTTC.

The rearrangement uses TRBV13 and TRBJ2-3; 11 bases match TRBD2. The CDR3 consists of 14 residues. J gave up 4 bases and V 5 bases, and 2 bases lay outside the gene matches. In germline, CDR1 is PRHDT, CDR2 FYEKMQ (reference sequence). For the CDR3, the DNA is TGTGCCAGCAGCCTGACTAGCGGGGCAGATACGCAGTATTTT. Amino acids: CASSLTSGADTQYF.

This rearrangement joins TRBV18 to TRBJ1-4, with a tentative D call TRBD1 (5 bases). Germline CDR1 is KGHSH and CDR2 is LQKENI. Trimming cost V 0 bases and J 0 bases, with 8 bases left between them. The CDR3 contains 16 residues. The CDR3 region is CASSPPTAATNEKLFF. The CDR3 coding sequence is TGTGCCAGCTCACCACCGACAGCCGCAACTAATGAAAAACTGTTTTTT. Variable domain in full (rest from reference TRBV18 and TRBJ1-4): NAGVMQNPRHLVRRRGQEARLRCSPMKGHSHVYWYRQLPEEGLKFMVYLQKENIIDESGMPKERFSAEFPKEGPSILRIQQVVRGDSAAYFCASSPPTAATNEKLFFGSGTQLSVL.

This chain uses TRBV5-1 with TRBJ1-4; perhaps TRBD1 as D (5 bases). The CDR3 totals 14 residues. The V end was cut by 4 bases, the J end by 8 bases, with 15 bases between. Germline V gene lookup returns CDR1 SGHRS and CDR2 YFSETQ. The CDR3 nucleotides read TGCGCCAGCAGCATGGGACTTGGAGGAGAAAAACTGTTTTTT. This sequence encodes CASSMGLGGEKLFF.

The chain links TRBV19 to TRBJ2-7; TRBD2 matches 8 bases. The junction had 14 bases not matched to a gene; V was cut back by 5 bases and J by 5 bases. CDR1 is LNHDA, CDR2 SQIVND, per germline (reference sequence). CDR3 size: 16 residues. The CDR3 DNA follows: TGTGCCAGTAGTTCCTCCGGGACTAGAGGCAGGAACGAGCAGTACTTC. It is translated as CASSSSGTRGRNEQYF.

This chain uses TRBV19 with TRBJ1-3; D uncertain. CDR1 and CDR2 from the germline V gene are LNHDA and SQIVND (reference sequence). CDR3 length: 16 amino acids. Trimming stripped 3 bases from V and 6 bases from J, with 18 bases between. CDR3 DNA: TGTGCCAGTAGTATTCCCCGGAGTAGGTTGGAAAACACCATATATTTT. It yields the protein CASSIPRSRLENTIYF.

The CDR3 sequence is CASSLGLYAFF. In DNA, the CDR3 is TGTGCCAGCAGCTTAGGACTGTATGCTTTCTTT. The rearrangement joins TRBV11-2 to TRBJ1-1, with D uncertain. V was clipped by 1 base and J by 11 bases, with 8 bases between them. Germline CDR1 SGHAT, CDR2 FQNNGV. CDR3 size: 11 residues.

CDR3: CASIEQGRGYEQYF. CDR3 DNA sequence: TGTGCCAGCATCGAACAGGGGAGAGGGTACGAGCAGTACTTC. This chain uses TRBV28 with TRBJ2-7, with 7 bases lining up with TRBD1. The CDR3 is 14 residues long. Per the germline V gene, CDR1 is MDHEN and CDR2 is SYDVKM. V lost 7 bases and J lost 4; bases outside the gene matches: 10.